Below, 15 T cell receptor beta chains from the same sample are listed, as sequenced in a study of beta chain features in type 1 diabetes. Since all of the isolated RNA was reverse transcribed, expressed TCRB transcripts were what got sequenced. Using immunoSEQ multiplex PCR, the repertoire was profiled, and TCRdb retains in-frame clones only, with some absent. The sample carries about 350,000 clones, around 20% recorded once. The material sequenced was naive CD4+ T cells from blood. The receptors here all came from a woman between 18 and 30 years old in good health.

This clone was picked up a small number of times. The chain combines TRBV4-3 with TRBJ2-1, with D unresolved. CDR1 is LGHNA and CDR2 is YSLEER in the germline V gene. V was cut by 1 base and J by 0 bases, with 16 bases left in between. The CDR3 runs to 18 residues. DNA for the CDR3: TGCGCCAGCAGCCAAGTCGTCCCTGACATGGGCTCCTACAATGAGCAGTTCTTC. Protein: CASSQVVPDMGSYNEQFF.

This clone has more than one count but fewer than ten. The CDR3 protein is CASSVGQVGETQYF. The CDR3 DNA reads TGTGCCAGCAGTGTAGGACAGGTTGGAGAGACCCAGTACTTC. The chain employs TRBV2 and TRBJ2-5; 7 bases are a match to TRBD1. V was pared by 4 bases and J by 4 bases, with 6 bases of the junction left unmatched. Germline V lookup: CDR1 SNHLY, CDR2 FYNNEI. CDR3 size: 14 residues.

The chain recombines TRBV9 with TRBJ2-1; D perhaps matches TRBD2 (5 bases). The germline V gene has CDR1 SGDLS and CDR2 YYNGEE. Trimming left V 4 bases short and J 8 bases short, with 13 bases between. This CDR3 contains 13 residues. The CDR3 bases are TGTGCCAGCAGCCCGTTGAGGGTTGATGAGCAGTTCTTC. Amino acids: CASSPLRVDEQFF.

The chain carries TRBV7-2 and TRBJ1-1, with D maybe TRBD1 (6 bases). Germline CDR1 reads SGHTA; CDR2 reads FQGNSA. Trimming removed 5 bases at V and 0 bases at J, with 10 bases between. The CDR3 totals 14 residues. The CDR3: CASSRGQVNTEAFF. In DNA form, the CDR3 reads TGTGCCAGCAGCCGGGGACAAGTGAACACTGAAGCTTTCTTT. The whole variable domain, remainder taken from reference TRBV7-2 and TRBJ1-1, is GAGVSQSPSNKVTEKGKDVELRCDPISGHTALYWYRQSLGQGLEFLIYFQGNSAPDKSGLPSDRFSAERTGGSVSTLTIQRTQQEDSAVYLCASSRGQVNTEAFFGQGTRLTVV.

This clone was seen more than once but under ten times. The V call is TRBV5-5, the J call TRBJ1-1, with 7 bases fitting TRBD1. Germline assignment: CDR1 SGHKS and CDR2 YYEKEE (reference sequence). The CDR3 is 15 amino acids. Unmatched junction bases numbered 4, after V lost 1 base and J lost 1 base. CDR3 nucleotide sequence: TGTGCCAGCAGCTTGATACAGGGGCCGAACACTGAAGCTTTCTTT. It codes for CASSLIQGPNTEAFF.

The chain combines TRBV11-2 with TRBJ1-1; D may be TRBD1 (5 bases). CDR1 and CDR2 (germline): SGHAT, FQNNGV. The V and J ends lost 4 bases and 7 bases respectively, with 16 bases between them. The CDR3 length is 14 residues. This CDR3 reads CASSYHDSRNEAFF. CDR3 DNA sequence: TGTGCCAGCAGCTACCACGACAGCAGAAATGAAGCTTTCTTT.

This chain links TRBV6-5 with TRBJ2-5; TRBD2 is a possible D gene (5 bases). This CDR3 region has 16 residues. CDR1 is MNHEY and CDR2 is SVGAGI in the germline V gene. V gave up 0 bases and J gave up 4 bases, with 15 bases separating them. CDR3 sequence reads: CASSYSNRGMGETQYF. The CDR3 DNA follows: TGTGCCAGCAGTTACTCGAATCGGGGAATGGGAGAGACCCAGTACTTC.

The chain carries TRBV6-6 and TRBJ2-1, with 9 bases fitting TRBD1. CDR1 and CDR2 (germline): MNHNY, SVGAGI (reference sequence). The CDR3 length is 16 residues. V trimming: 6 bases; J trimming: 6 bases; junction bases outside the gene matches: 12. The CDR3: CASSLPGTGRVNEQFF. CDR3 nucleotide sequence: TGTGCCAGCAGCCTCCCCGGGACAGGGAGGGTCAATGAGCAGTTCTTC.

The chain links TRBV18 to TRBJ2-2; 7 nucleotides match TRBD2. The CDR3 consists of 16 residues. The germline gives CDR1 KGHSH, CDR2 LQKENI. V lost 1 base, J lost 5 bases, and 7 bases stayed unmatched. Here the CDR3 DNA reads TGTGCCAGCTCACCACTCGCCGCGGGGGAAACCGGGGAGCTGTTTTTT. Encoded protein: CASSPLAAGETGELFF.

This clone was seen a few times. The V and J genes are TRBV30 and TRBJ1-2, with D perhaps matching TRBD1 (5 bases). Per germline, CDR1 GTSNPN and CDR2 SVGIG (reference sequence). The CDR3 spans 15 residues. V lost 0 bases, J lost 4 bases, and 15 bases lay in between. The CDR3 sequence: CAWSVSLGGFYGYTF. The DNA of the CDR3 is TGTGCCTGGAGTGTCTCGCTGGGGGGGTTCTATGGCTACACCTTC.

The sample holds a few counts of this clone. V usage is TRBV4-2 and J usage is TRBJ1-2; 9 bases map to TRBD1. CDR1 and CDR2 from the germline V gene are LGHNA and YNFKEQ. CDR3 length equals 14 residues. The junction had 8 bases not matched to a gene; V was cut back by 1 base and J by 11 bases. The CDR3 sequence is CASSQGQGEGLYTF. CDR3 DNA: TGTGCCAGCAGCCAAGGACAGGGGGAAGGTTTGTACACCTTC.

There are a few counts of this clone. V and J are TRBV5-1 and TRBJ2-5; 7 positions agree with TRBD2. Germline loops: CDR1 SGHRS, CDR2 YFSETQ. The CDR3 consists of 15 residues. Trimming took 5 bases from V and 2 from J; bases not matched to a gene: 9. The CDR3 sequence: CASRPWEGGQETQYF. Written as DNA, the CDR3 is TGCGCCAGCAGACCGTGGGAGGGAGGGCAAGAGACCCAGTACTTC.

There are a few counts of this clone. This chain connects TRBV6-1 to TRBJ1-5, with D possibly matching TRBD1 (6 bases). V was clipped by 5 bases and J by 4 bases, with 12 bases between them. The germline V gene encodes CDR1 MNHNS and CDR2 SASEGT. The CDR3 is 14 amino acids. The DNA for the CDR3 is TGTGCCAGCAGTAGTGGACAGTGGAATCAGCCCCAGCATTTT. It specifies CASSSGQWNQPQHF.

This chain connects TRBV19 to TRBJ1-6; D not certain. CDR3 size: 13 residues. Germline CDR1 reads LNHDA; CDR2 reads SQIVND (reference sequence). Trimming shortened V by 9 bases and J by 3 bases, and 9 bases separated the two germline ends. The CDR3 nucleotides read TGTGCCAGCAGAGAGGGCTATAATTCACCCCTCCACTTT. Its protein is CASREGYNSPLHF.

The sample holds a few counts of this clone. This chain uses TRBV9 with TRBJ1-3, with 8 nucleotides matching TRBD1. Germline CDR1 reads SGDLS; CDR2 reads YYNGEE. The CDR3 covers 16 residues. V trimming: 4 bases; J trimming: 2 bases; junction bases outside the gene matches: 8. CDR3 protein: CASSTTGGMAGNTIYF. The CDR3 nucleotides are TGTGCCAGCAGCACCACAGGGGGAATGGCTGGAAACACCATATATTTT.